Below, 13 T cell receptor beta chains from the same sample are listed, as sequenced in a study of identical twins. TCRdb independently ran MiXCR on the 5' RACE reads; one entry per CDR3 protein. Seen here are some 500,000 distinct CDR3 sequences, around 9.6% observed once, and the top ten hold roughly 3%. This sample also belongs to another study, concerning yellow fever vaccine responses in identical twins.

Source material: PBMCs. The receptors stem from a woman aged 18-30 years in good health.

The chain joins TRBV5-1 to TRBJ1-3; D is unclear. Germline values: CDR1 SGHRS, CDR2 YFSETQ. This CDR3 comprises 14 residues. V gave up 3 bases and J gave up 4 bases, with 11 bases separating them. The CDR3 region has the DNA TGCGCCAGCAGCTCCGGCTCTCCAGGAAACACCATATATTTT. This translates into CASSSGSPGNTIYF.

CDR3 amino acids: CAWSVPERVSGELFF. CDR3 coding DNA: TGTGCCTGGAGTGTACCCGAGAGGGTCTCCGGGGAGCTGTTTTTT. The rearrangement uses TRBV30 and TRBJ2-2, with D perhaps TRBD2 (5 bases). Trimming left V 0 bases short and J 6 bases short, with 14 bases between. Germline CDR1 GTSNPN, CDR2 SVGIG (reference sequence). This CDR3 spans 15 amino acids.

The chain joins TRBV10-2 to TRBJ2-7; D is possibly TRBD1 or TRBD2 (5 bases each). Looked up from germline, CDR1 is WSHSY and CDR2 is SAAADI. CDR3 length: 15 amino acids. The ends were cut back, 2 bases at V and 2 bases at J, with 13 bases in the middle. CDR3 DNA sequence: TGCGCCAGCAGTGAGACCCGGGACCGACCCTACGAGCAGTACTTC. It specifies CASSETRDRPYEQYF.

The V call is TRBV2, the J call TRBJ1-1; D is perhaps TRBD1 (6 bases). This CDR3 is 14 amino acids long. Germline lookup yields CDR1 SNHLY and CDR2 FYNNEI. V was trimmed by 7 bases and J by 5 bases, leaving 17 bases between them. CDR3 in amino acids: CASTEWGARTEAFF. The CDR3 DNA follows: TGTGCCAGCACCGAGTGGGGGGCTCGGACTGAAGCTTTCTTT.

The chain combines TRBV2 with TRBJ2-3, with D possibly matching TRBD2 (5 bases). Germline assignment: CDR1 SNHLY and CDR2 FYNNEI. CDR3 length: 14 amino acids. V was pared by 6 bases and J by 1 base, with 11 bases between. CDR3 nucleotides: TGTGCCAGCAGCCTAGCCCATGGCACAGATACGCAGTATTTT. Translating gives CASSLAHGTDTQYF. Together with reference TRBV2 and TRBJ2-3, the CDR3 gives the full variable domain: EPEVTQTPSHQVTQMGQEVILRCVPISNHLYFYWYRQILGQKVEFLVSFYNNEISEKSEIFDDQFSVERPDGSNFTLKIRSTKLEDSAMYFCASSLAHGTDTQYFGPGTRLTVL.

The rearrangement joins TRBV9 to TRBJ1-1; no clear D. This CDR3 is built from 13 residues. The V end lost 3 bases, the J end lost 8 bases, and 14 bases lay between the germline ends. Germline CDR1 and CDR2: SGDLS and YYNGEE. CDR3 DNA: TGTGCCAGCAGCGCCGGGCCTCTCAAGGAAGCTTTCTTT. As protein: CASSAGPLKEAFF.

This clonotype came up many times. The rearrangement links TRBV9 to TRBJ2-6, with TRBD2 identical over 8 bases. The ends lost 3 bases at V and 0 bases at J; junction bases unmatched: 8. The CDR3 has 18 residues. CDR1 and CDR2 (germline): SGDLS, YYNGEE. CDR3 loop: CASSAGGEPSSGANVLTF. Written as DNA, the CDR3 is TGTGCCAGCAGCGCGGGGGGGGAGCCTTCCTCTGGGGCCAACGTCCTGACTTTC.

The chain couples TRBV5-1 to TRBJ2-7; D possibly corresponds to TRBD1 (8 bases). The CDR3 contains 15 residues. Trimming stripped 4 bases from V and 6 bases from J, with 20 bases between. The germline CDR1 and CDR2 sequences are SGHRS and YFSETQ. CDR3 in DNA: TGCGCCAGCAGCGTTGGACAGGGAGGGGCGAGCGAGCAGTACTTC. It is translated as CASSVGQGGASEQYF.

This clonotype was counted once. A much bigger clone sits one base away, suggesting this may be a read error. The rearrangement joins TRBV27 to TRBJ2-2, with 9 bases fitting TRBD1. The length of the CDR3 is 14 residues. Germline V gene lookup returns CDR1 MNHEY and CDR2 SMNVEV (reference sequence). CDR3 nucleotide sequence: TGTGCCAGCAGACAGGGGGCATTTACCGGGGAGCTGCTTTTT. Amino acids: CASRQGAFTGELLF.

This clonotype has more than one count but fewer than ten. The chain combines TRBV20-1 with TRBJ1-2; D is unclear. Germline CDR1 DFQATT, CDR2 SNEGSKA (reference sequence). The CDR3 sequence is 11 residues long. Trimming pared 3 bases from V and 7 bases from J, leaving 9 bases between. The CDR3 bases are TGCAGTGCTAGTCCCGGTTTTGGCTACACCTTC. Amino acid sequence: CSASPGFGYTF.

Note on this clonotype: A single base separates this from a much larger clone, so it may be a read error. The chain is built from TRBV4-1 and TRBJ2-7; 7 nucleotides agree with TRBD1. Germline lookup yields CDR1 MGHRA and CDR2 YSYEKL. This CDR3 contains 16 residues. V gave up 4 bases and J gave up 3 bases; unmatched junction bases: 12. The CDR3, as DNA: TGCGCCAGCAGCCTAGATGAGGAGACAGGGAACTACGAGCAGTACTTC. Translation gives CASSLDEETGNYEQYF.

The chain employs TRBV6-1 and TRBJ1-1; the D gene is possibly TRBD1 (5 bases). Germline V lookup: CDR1 MNHNS, CDR2 SASEGT. CDR3 length equals 15 residues. The germline V and J ends were trimmed by 2 bases and 0 bases, with 10 bases remaining between them. The DNA of the CDR3 is TGTGCCAGCAGTGAATGGGGCAGGGTGAACACTGAAGCTTTCTTT. Amino acid sequence: CASSEWGRVNTEAFF.

This clonotype was seen only a few times. The chain combines TRBV24-1 with TRBJ2-7; 7 bases map to TRBD1. V dropped 3 bases and J dropped 1; count of bases not matched to a gene: 5. Looked up from germline, CDR1 is KGHDR and CDR2 is SFDVKD. This CDR3 comprises 15 residues. In DNA, the CDR3 is TGTGCCACCAGTGATGCCCGGGACAGATCCTACGAGCAGTACTTC. This codes for CATSDARDRSYEQYF.